This TCR beta chain was captured in a study of T cells in localized non-small cell lung cancer. To note about this clone: Its antigen is as yet unknown.

Here immunoSEQ multiplex PCR was the method, and the copy in TCRdb shows in-frame clones only, minus some. This table has 41,000 or so clones, roughly 90% appearing once. Study results and limitations: Elevated blood T cell density was associated with longer overall survival. Uninvolved adjacent lung had the highest recorded T cell clonality, with tumor below it.

CDR1 SGDLS and CDR2 YYNGEE come from the germline V gene. The V and J ends lost 1 base and 5 bases respectively, with 4 bases between them. CDR3 length equals 12 residues. V and J are TRBV9 and TRBJ2-1; D uncertain. Source: peripheral blood, taken before any cancer treatment. The TCR comes from an older female donor with stage I squamous cell lung carcinoma. The CDR3 DNA sequence: TGTGCCAGCAGCGTAAAAGACAATGAGCAGTTCTTC. Its protein is CASSVKDNEQFF.